These T cell receptor beta chains were read from a single sample in a study of blood T cell repertoires in COVID-19. The assay was immunoSEQ multiplex PCR, and TCRdb's table has in-frame clones only and misses some. The repertoire holds 25,000 to 30,000 clones, with around nine tenths as singletons. Input material: peripheral blood. These receptors were taken from a human donor in a cohort sampled during active COVID-19. CDR3s include the opening cysteine and the closing phenylalanine or tryptophan. The D gene is left open where the match is weak. For some rows the clone size is stated as once, few or many, or as a class when expanded; others skip it.

v_gene,d_gene,j_gene,abundance,CDR3nt,CDR3aa
TRBV5-1,.,TRBJ2-7,.,TGCGCCAGCAGACAGGGCCTCTCCTACGAGCAGTACTTC,CASRQGLSYEQYF
TRBV7-8,TRBD2,TRBJ2-3,once,TGTGCCAGCAGCTTCCAGACTAGCGCACGCACAGATACGCAGTATTTT,CASSFQTSARTDTQYF
TRBV10-1,.,TRBJ2-5,.,TGCGCCAGCAGTGAGGGGAGCGAGACCCAGTACTTC,CASSEGSETQYF
TRBV7-6,.,TRBJ2-3,.,TGTGCCAGCAGCCTAGCCATCCAAGATACGCAGTATTTT,CASSLAIQDTQYF
TRBV10-3,TRBD2,TRBJ2-7,once,TGTGCCACCCGCACTAGCGGCTACGAGCAGTACTTC,CATRTSGYEQYF
TRBV6-5,.,TRBJ1-3,.,TGTGCCAGCAGTTATCAGAGGCCTTCCGGAAACACCATATATTTT,CASSYQRPSGNTIYF
TRBV2,.,TRBJ1-4,.,TGTGCCAGCAGTCCAGGGAATGAAAAACTGTTTTTT,CASSPGNEKLFF
TRBV6-4,.,TRBJ2-7,.,TGTGCCAGCAGTTCACTGGAGTACTTC,CASSSLEYF
TRBV29-1,TRBD1,TRBJ2-5,once,TGCAGCGTCCGAAAGACCGGGACAGGGCTTGGAGAGACCCAGTACTTC,CSVRKTGTGLGETQYF
TRBV5-1,.,TRBJ2-2,.,TGCGCCAGCAGTCCTTTTTTGGTATCGGGCGGGGAGCTGTTTTTT,CASSPFLVSGGELFF